This T cell receptor (delta chain) was observed in a study of gamma-delta chains in newborns, infants, children. This CDR3 has 14 amino acids. Germline-derived CDR1 and CDR2 are GEAIGNYY and EKD. TCRdb reanalysed the reads via CATT. This table holds fewer than 14,000 delta-chain clones, 3.5% found once. Points on this clone: At one boundary the junction diverges from the germline segment, which might be a read error. The identical CDR3 is also encoded by other nucleotide sequences in the sample.

The rearrangement uses TRDV2 and TRDJ1; D not certain. The receptor was isolated from a child who was a newborn, infant or young child, either healthy, febrile or measles-vaccinated (not recorded which). Material for sequencing was blood. The CDR3 coding sequence is TGTGCTTGTGACGCCCTGAGGTTGACCGATAAACTCATCTTT. Protein: CACDALRLTDKLIF.